This record concerns one T cell receptor (beta chain) sequence. The CDR3 has 15 residues. The V gene lost 3 bases and the J gene lost 0 bases, with 9 bases spanning the gap. Germline CDR1 reads SEHNR; CDR2 reads FQNEAQ (reference sequence). MiXCR, applied by TCRdb to the 5' RACE reads, yields one record per CDR3 protein. The sample lists about 12,000 distinct CDR3 sequences; 45% to 60% were seen once. The sorted Tregs were CD4+CD25+CD127-/low cells. The material sequenced was tumor-infiltrating Tregs sorted from the breast tumor. The chain combines TRBV7-9 with TRBJ2-1; no firm D call. This TCR was sampled from a female donor with breast cancer. CDR3 sequence (DNA): TGTGCCAGCAGCTTTTCCCTAAGCTCCTACAATGAGCAGTTCTTC. Translating gives CASSFSLSSYNEQFF.